This T cell receptor beta chain was sequenced during a study of blood T cell repertoires in COVID-19. Across the study: Acute and convalescent COVID-19 samples came from the United States, Italy and Spain. The cDNA or gDNA used as material had been derived from T cells, B-cell-depleted T cells, or PBMCs.

Study processing details: Amplification from reference gene primers served as the basis for estimated nucleated cell counts. This table comes from immunoSEQ multiplex PCR, and its TCRdb copy is limited to in-frame clones, with some not included. That table is the source of V, J and clone size, and D and trimming were worked out from the DNA. The sample lists 13,000 or so clones, around 82% occurring once. The length of the CDR3 is 15 residues. Germline CDR1 is SGHRS and CDR2 is YFSETQ. The V and J ends lost 2 bases and 8 bases, in that order; junction bases with no gene match: 5. This sequence joins TRBV5-1 and TRBJ2-3; 13 bases agree with TRBD2. This TCR came from a human donor in a cohort sampled during active COVID-19. What was sequenced was peripheral blood. The DNA of the CDR3 is TGCGCCAGCAGCTTTACTAGCGGGGGGGCGTCTACGCAGTATTTT. Translating gives CASSFTSGGASTQYF.